What follows are 22 T cell receptor beta chains derived from one specimen sequenced in a study of blood T cell repertoires in COVID-19. This table comes from immunoSEQ multiplex PCR, and its TCRdb copy is limited to in-frame clones, with some not included. This sample carries approximately 160,000 clones, around four fifths of them seen once, and the ten largest clones take about an eighth. Sequenced: peripheral blood. These TCRs come from a man aged 70 or older who had recovered from COVID-19.

The chain employs TRBV29-1 and TRBJ2-7, with D unresolved. Germline assignment: CDR1 SQVTM and CDR2 ANQGSEA. This CDR3 is built from 11 residues. The V and J ends lost 2 bases and 6 bases respectively, with 8 bases between them. The CDR3 loop is CSVEILAEQYF. CDR3 coding DNA: TGCAGCGTTGAAATCCTGGCCGAGCAGTACTTC.

This clone showed up many times. Other DNA sequences of this sample code for an identical CDR3. This chain connects TRBV4-2 to TRBJ2-2, with TRBD2 matching over 9 bases. V was clipped by 3 bases and J by 4 bases; unmatched bases: 6. Germline assignment: CDR1 LGHNA and CDR2 YNFKEQ. The CDR3 extends over 16 amino acids. The CDR3 region has the DNA TGTGCCAGCAGCCAGATTGGAGCGGGAGGCACCGGGGAGCTGTTTTTT. Translating gives CASSQIGAGGTGELFF.

This clone was found a few times. The CDR3 loop reads CASSQPRGTRRETQYF. The DNA of the CDR3 is TGTGCCAGCAGCCAACCCCGGGGGACCAGGCGGGAGACCCAGTACTTC. The chain recombines TRBV3-1 (or the pseudogene TRBV3-2) with TRBJ2-5, with TRBD2 as a possible D gene (6 bases). CDR3 length equals 16 residues. CDR1 is LGHDT, CDR2 YNNKEL, per germline (reference sequence). Trimming cost V 2 bases and J 5 bases, with 18 bases left between them.

The chain links TRBV30 to TRBJ1-1, with a weak D call TRBD1 (6 bases). V was shortened by 3 bases and J by 1 base, with 12 bases between the two germline ends. The germline V gene has CDR1 GTSNPN and CDR2 SVGIG (reference sequence). There are 14 residues in the CDR3. The CDR3 sequence: CAWSPQGKNTEAFF. CDR3 DNA: TGTGCCTGGAGCCCACAGGGCAAGAACACTGAAGCTTTCTTT.

The chain carries TRBV7-2 and TRBJ2-1; maybe TRBD1 (5 bases). CDR1 is SGHTA, CDR2 FQGNSA, per germline. Trimming cost V 3 bases and J 4 bases, with 10 bases left between them. The CDR3 sequence is 14 residues long. CDR3 sequence reads: CASSFTGIYNEQFF. As DNA, the CDR3 is TGTGCCAGCAGCTTCACAGGTATATACAATGAGCAGTTCTTC.

The CDR3 here is CASQTASYNEQFF. The CDR3 bases are TGTGCCAGCCAGACAGCCTCCTACAATGAGCAGTTCTTC. The rearrangement links TRBV5-4 to TRBJ2-1, with D possibly matching TRBD1 (5 bases). The V gene lost 7 bases and the J gene lost 0 bases, with 8 bases spanning the gap. The CDR3 covers 13 residues. Per the germline V gene, CDR1 is SGHNT and CDR2 is YYREEE (reference sequence).

The chain uses TRBV6-5 and TRBJ2-5, with TRBD2 matching 7 bases. Germline assignment: CDR1 MNHEY and CDR2 SVGAGI. The CDR3 runs to 13 residues. Unmatched junction bases numbered 11, after V lost 11 bases and J lost 5 bases. In nucleotides, the CDR3 is TGTGCCGTTAGCGGGCAGGGTGGGGAGACCCAGTACTTC. Protein sequence: CAVSGQGGETQYF.

This chain joins TRBV10-2 and TRBJ1-5; 12 bases agree with TRBD1. This CDR3 is 18 amino acids long. Per germline, CDR1 WSHSY and CDR2 SAAADI. Germline trimming cut 3 bases from V and 1 base from J; bases unmatched to any gene: 7. The CDR3 reads CASSDGGQGAVSNQPQHF. The CDR3 DNA is TGCGCCAGCAGTGATGGGGGACAGGGGGCTGTAAGCAATCAGCCCCAGCATTTT.

This chain joins TRBV7-9 and TRBJ2-7, with D tentatively TRBD1 (6 bases). The V end was cut by 5 bases, the J end by 7 bases, with 15 bases between. The CDR3 sequence is 13 residues long. The germline V gene encodes CDR1 SEHNR and CDR2 FQNEAQ (reference sequence). In nucleotides, the CDR3 is TGTGCCAGCAGCCAGGGGTTGCCTGGGGAGCAGTACTTC. Its protein is CASSQGLPGEQYF. Supplemented by reference TRBV7-9 and TRBJ2-7, the full variable domain reads DTGVSQNPRHKITKRGQNVTFRCDPISEHNRLYWYRQTLGQGPEFLTYFQNEAQLEKSRLLSDRFSAERPKGSFSTLEIQRTEQGDSAMYLCASSQGLPGEQYFGPGTRLTVT.

The chain couples TRBV3-1 (or the pseudogene TRBV3-2) to TRBJ2-2; 11 bases align to TRBD2. This CDR3 has 16 amino acids. Germline loops: CDR1 LGHDT, CDR2 YNNKEL (reference sequence). Trimming took 1 base from V and 5 from J; bases not matched to a gene: 3. CDR3 protein: CASSQVLAGGTGELFF. The CDR3 DNA reads TGTGCCAGCAGCCAAGTCCTAGCGGGAGGAACCGGGGAGCTGTTTTTT.

The V call is TRBV3-1 (or the pseudogene TRBV3-2), the J call TRBJ2-6, with TRBD2 identical over 9 bases. The CDR3 covers 19 residues. After removal of 5 bases from V and 3 bases from J, the junction contained 14 bases not matched to a gene. Germline V lookup: CDR1 LGHDT, CDR2 YNNKEL (reference sequence). The CDR3 sequence: CASSSRGLAGSHGANVLTF. CDR3 coding DNA: TGTGCCAGCAGCTCGCGGGGCCTAGCGGGATCTCATGGGGCCAACGTCCTGACTTTC.

CDR3 DNA sequence: TGCGCCAGCAGCTCCACGGCGGGACCCACAGATACGCAGTATTTT. It codes for CASSSTAGPTDTQYF. The genes are TRBV5-1 and TRBJ2-3; tentative D call: TRBD2 (6 bases). V lost 3 bases to trimming and J lost 2 bases, with 13 bases between them. CDR1 and CDR2 (germline): SGHRS, YFSETQ. The CDR3 covers 15 residues.

The rearrangement uses TRBV9 and TRBJ2-1; D gene unclear. Germline V CDR1 and CDR2: SGDLS, YYNGEE. Deletions cut 0 bases from V and 4 bases from J, with 5 bases between. CDR3 length: 13 residues. CDR3 in amino acids: CASSVGDYNEQFF. The CDR3 bases are TGTGCCAGCAGCGTAGGAGATTACAATGAGCAGTTCTTC. Combining the CDR3 with reference TRBV9 and TRBJ2-1 gives the whole variable domain DSGVTQTPKHLITATGQRVTLRCSPRSGDLSVYWYQQSLDQGLQFLIQYYNGEERAKGNILERFSAQQFPDLHSELNLSSLELGDSALYFCASSVGDYNEQFFGPGTRLTVL.

The chain has TRBV23-1 and TRBJ2-6; 7 nucleotides agree with TRBD1. TRBV23-1 is placed among ORFs of uncertain function. V was clipped by 6 bases and J by 0 bases; unmatched bases: 11. CDR3 length: 18 residues. DNA for the CDR3: TGCGCCAGCAGCCCTGACAGGGCGAACTACTCTGGGGCCAACGTCCTGACTTTC. Its translation: CASSPDRANYSGANVLTF.

This chain joins TRBV5-1 and TRBJ1-6; D is perhaps TRBD1 (5 bases). Trimming shortened V by 5 bases and J by 7 bases, and 13 bases separated the two germline ends. CDR3 length equals 14 residues. Germline V gives CDR1 SGHRS, CDR2 YFSETQ. The CDR3 region has the DNA TGCGCCAGCAGTATGGGGCAGGGAAATTCACCCCTCCACTTT. Translated, it gives CASSMGQGNSPLHF.

V and J are TRBV6-1 and TRBJ2-1; a weak D match, TRBD1 (6 bases). Germline values: CDR1 MNHNS, CDR2 SASEGT. This CDR3 is built from 15 residues. Trimming stripped 2 bases from V and 3 bases from J, with 11 bases between. CDR3 region: CASSEMGAVYNEQFF. Here the CDR3 DNA reads TGTGCCAGCAGTGAAATGGGGGCCGTCTACAATGAGCAGTTCTTC.

This chain joins TRBV2 and TRBJ2-1, with 9 nucleotides matching TRBD2. The germline CDR1 and CDR2 sequences are SNHLY and FYNNEI. The ends lost 0 bases at V and 8 bases at J; junction bases unmatched: 8. The CDR3 length is 16 residues. This chain's CDR3 is CASSEAYSGSSYEQFF. The CDR3 bases are TGTGCCAGCAGTGAAGCGTATAGCGGGAGCTCGTATGAGCAGTTCTTC.

This rearrangement joins TRBV5-1 to TRBJ2-4, with TRBD2 matching 11 bases. The V segment lost 0 bases and the J segment 6 bases; nucleotides outside the gene matches: 8. Germline V gene data show CDR1 as SGHRS and CDR2 as YFSETQ. The CDR3 runs to 17 residues. The CDR3: CASSLEVAGGSANIQYF. The CDR3 nucleotides read TGCGCCAGCAGCTTGGAGGTAGCGGGAGGGTCCGCAAACATTCAGTACTTC.

The V gene is TRBV12-3 or TRBV12-4, the J gene TRBJ1-3, with D unresolved. The CDR3 is 12 residues long. V was trimmed by 1 base and J by 10 bases, leaving 8 bases between them. This chain's CDR3 is CASSLDPLTIYF. In DNA form, the CDR3 reads TGTGCCAGCAGTTTAGATCCCCTAACCATATATTTT.

The chain uses TRBV2 and TRBJ2-7; D might be TRBD2 (6 bases). CDR3 length equals 14 residues. The V end lost 9 bases, the J end lost 0 bases, and 15 bases lay between the germline ends. Germline V CDR1 and CDR2: SNHLY, FYNNEI. The CDR3, as DNA: TGTGCCAGTGGAACCGGGACTCACTCCTACGAGCAGTACTTC. It codes for CASGTGTHSYEQYF.

This chain uses TRBV14 with TRBJ2-7; no reliable D call. Germline V gene sequence: CDR1 SGHDN, CDR2 FVKESK. V lost 4 bases, J lost 4 bases, and 11 bases lay in between. There are 13 residues in the CDR3. The CDR3 sequence: CASSPALGYEQYF. CDR3 nucleotide sequence: TGTGCCAGCAGCCCCGCCCTCGGTTACGAGCAGTACTTC.

This chain links TRBV12-3 or TRBV12-4 with TRBJ1-3, with no clear D. V lost 2 bases, J lost 1 base, and 3 bases lay in between. The CDR3 sequence is 13 residues long. CDR3 residues: CASSLRSGNTIYF. The CDR3 DNA is TGTGCCAGCAGTTTACGGTCTGGAAACACCATATATTTT.